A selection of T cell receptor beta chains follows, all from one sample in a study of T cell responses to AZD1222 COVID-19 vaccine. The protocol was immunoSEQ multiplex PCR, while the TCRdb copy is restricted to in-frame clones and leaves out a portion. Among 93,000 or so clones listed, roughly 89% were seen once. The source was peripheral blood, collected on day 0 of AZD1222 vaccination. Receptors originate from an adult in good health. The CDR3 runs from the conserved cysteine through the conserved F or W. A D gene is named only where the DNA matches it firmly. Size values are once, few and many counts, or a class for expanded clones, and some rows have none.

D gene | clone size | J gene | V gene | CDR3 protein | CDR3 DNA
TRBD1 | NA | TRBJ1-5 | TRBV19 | CASSIGQGDIIQPQHF | TGTGCCAGTAGTATTGGACAGGGGGATATAATTCAGCCCCAGCATTTT
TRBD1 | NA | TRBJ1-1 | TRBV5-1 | CASSDDLTGGRITEAFF | TGCGCCAGCAGCGACGACCTGACAGGGGGCCGTATCACTGAAGCTTTCTTT
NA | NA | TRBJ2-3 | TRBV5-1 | CASSLVPGTDTQYF | TGCGCCAGCAGCTTGGTGCCGGGTACAGATACGCAGTATTTT
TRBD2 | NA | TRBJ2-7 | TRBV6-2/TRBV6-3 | CASSYERTSGSSEQYF | TGTGCCAGCAGTTACGAAAGGACTAGCGGGAGTAGCGAGCAGTACTTC
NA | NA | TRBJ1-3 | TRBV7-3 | CASSYIFGTRGSGNTIYF | TGTGCCAGCAGCTACATCTTCGGGACTCGCGGCTCTGGAAACACCATATATTTT
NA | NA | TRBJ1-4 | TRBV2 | CASSPRSGESEKLFF | TGTGCCAGCAGTCCCCGTTCGGGGGAGAGTGAAAAACTGTTTTTT
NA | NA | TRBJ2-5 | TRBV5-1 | CASSMGRIQETQYF | TGCGCCAGCAGCATGGGACGTATTCAAGAGACCCAGTACTTC
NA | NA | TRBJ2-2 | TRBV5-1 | CASSLAQGVAENTGELFF | TGCGCCAGCAGCTTGGCCCAAGGAGTAGCCGAGAACACCGGGGAGCTGTTTTTT
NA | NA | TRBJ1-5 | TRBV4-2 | CASSPSVGNQPQHF | TGTGCCAGCAGCCCCTCGGTAGGTAATCAGCCCCAGCATTTT
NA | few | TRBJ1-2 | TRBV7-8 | CASSLDFRGYGYTF | TGTGCCAGCAGCTTAGATTTCAGGGGCTATGGCTACACCTTC
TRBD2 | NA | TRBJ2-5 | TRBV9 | CASSAGTTTFQETQYF | TGTGCCAGCAGCGCCGGGACTACTACTTTCCAAGAGACCCAGTACTTC
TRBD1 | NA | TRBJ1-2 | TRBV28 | CASSRRQGSYTF | TGTGCCAGCAGTCGAAGACAGGGTAGCTACACCTTC
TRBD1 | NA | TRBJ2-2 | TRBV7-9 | CASSFYRGRRTGELFF | TGTGCCAGCAGCTTTTACAGGGGGCGACGGACCGGGGAGCTGTTTTTT
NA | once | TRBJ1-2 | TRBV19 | CASSTGTRTYGYTF | TGTGCCAGTAGTACCGGGACTCGGACCTATGGCTACACCTTC
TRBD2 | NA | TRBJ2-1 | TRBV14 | CASSQPGLAGGPYNEQFF | TGTGCCAGCAGCCAGCCCGGACTAGCGGGAGGGCCCTACAATGAGCAGTTCTTC
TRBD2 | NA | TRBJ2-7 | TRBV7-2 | CASSLGLAGGLGEQYF | TGTGCCAGCAGCTTAGGGCTAGCGGGAGGTCTAGGCGAGCAGTACTTC
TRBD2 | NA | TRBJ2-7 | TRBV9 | CASSVQAGGPYEQYF | TGTGCCAGCAGCGTACAGGCGGGGGGCCCCTACGAGCAGTACTTC
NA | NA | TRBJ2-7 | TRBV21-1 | CALSRDPSSYEQYF | TGTGCCCTATCGAGGGACCCTAGCTCCTACGAGCAGTACTTC
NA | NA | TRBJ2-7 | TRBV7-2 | CASSFDGSSYEQYF | TGTGCCAGCAGCTTCGACGGGAGCTCCTACGAGCAGTACTTC
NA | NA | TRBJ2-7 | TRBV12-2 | CASRLFNRPYDYEQYF | TGTGCAAGTCGCTTATTTAACAGGCCTTACGACTACGAGCAGTACTTC
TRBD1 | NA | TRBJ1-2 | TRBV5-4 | CASSSDRGRYGYTF | TGTGCCAGCAGTTCGGACAGGGGGCGCTATGGCTACACCTTC
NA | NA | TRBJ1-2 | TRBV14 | CASSQAGAAAYGYTF | TGTGCCAGCAGCCAAGCAGGGGCCGCTGCTTATGGCTACACCTTC
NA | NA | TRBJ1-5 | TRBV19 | CASTAGGWYSNQPQHF | TGTGCCAGCACCGCCGGAGGGTGGTATAGCAATCAGCCCCAGCATTTT
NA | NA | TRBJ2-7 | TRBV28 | CASSSDWRGTSYEQYF | TGTGCCAGCAGTTCCGATTGGCGCGGCACCTCCTACGAGCAGTACTTC
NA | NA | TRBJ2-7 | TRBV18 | CASSPRRSDVGGQYF | TGTGCCAGCTCACCACGTCGGAGCGACGTAGGTGGGCAGTACTTC
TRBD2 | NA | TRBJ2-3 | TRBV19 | CASRSGLNTDTQYF | TGTGCCAGTAGATCGGGACTAAACACAGATACGCAGTATTTT
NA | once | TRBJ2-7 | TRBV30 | CAWSALPYEQYF | TGTGCCTGGAGTGCCCTCCCCTACGAGCAGTACTTC
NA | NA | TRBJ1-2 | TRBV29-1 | CSVEEVNYRAYGYTF | TGCAGCGTTGAAGAGGTTAATTACAGGGCCTATGGCTACACCTTC
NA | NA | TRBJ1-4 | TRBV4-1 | CASSQIGEKLFF | TGCGCCAGCAGCCAAATAGGAGAAAAACTGTTTTTT
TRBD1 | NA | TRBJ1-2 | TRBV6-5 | CASSYSTGAYGYTF | TGTGCCAGCAGTTACTCGACAGGGGCCTATGGCTACACCTTC
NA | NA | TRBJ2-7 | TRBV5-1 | CASSLGGWGSYEQYF | TGCGCCAGCAGCTTGGGGGGCTGGGGCTCCTACGAGCAGTACTTC
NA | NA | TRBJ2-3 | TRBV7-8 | CASSLRGYSSTDTQYF | TGTGCCAGCAGCTTACGCGGTTATAGTAGCACAGATACGCAGTATTTT
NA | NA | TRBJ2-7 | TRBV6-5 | CASSYGPAYEQYF | TGTGCCAGCAGTTACGGACCCGCCTACGAGCAGTACTTC
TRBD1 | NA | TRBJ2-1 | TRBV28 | CASRPGTGKSRGDYNEQFF | TGTGCCAGCAGACCCGGGACAGGGAAAAGTAGGGGGGACTACAATGAGCAGTTCTTC
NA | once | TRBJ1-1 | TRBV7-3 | CASSLSLGSPEAFF | TGTGCCAGCAGCTTAAGTTTAGGGAGCCCTGAAGCTTTCTTT
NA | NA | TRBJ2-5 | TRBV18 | CASSPPRGQETQYF | TGTGCCAGCTCACCACCGAGGGGGCAAGAGACCCAGTACTTC
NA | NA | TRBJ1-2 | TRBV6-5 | CASSYLQGFSSYGYTF | TGTGCCAGCAGTTACCTACAGGGTTTCTCTAGCTATGGCTACACCTTC
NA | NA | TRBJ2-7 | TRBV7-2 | CASSLALTYEQYF | TGTGCCAGCAGCTTAGCGCTAACCTACGAGCAGTACTTC
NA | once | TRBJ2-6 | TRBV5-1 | CASSLGGVSGANVLTF | TGCGCCAGCAGCTTGGGTGGGGTCTCTGGGGCCAACGTCCTGACTTTC
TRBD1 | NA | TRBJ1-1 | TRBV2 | CASSETAGGNTEAFF | TGTGCCAGCAGTGAAACGGCAGGGGGGAACACTGAAGCTTTCTTT
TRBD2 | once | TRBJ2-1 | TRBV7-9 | CASNSLTFSAGAYNEQFF | TGTGCCAGCAACTCCCTAACTTTTAGTGCGGGAGCTTACAATGAGCAGTTCTTC
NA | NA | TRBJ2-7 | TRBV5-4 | CASSSGGSSYEQYF | TGTGCCAGCAGCTCCGGGGGAAGCTCCTACGAGCAGTACTTC
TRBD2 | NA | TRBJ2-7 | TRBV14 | CASSQVLAGGAEQYF | TGTGCCAGCAGCCAAGTGCTAGCGGGAGGGGCCGAGCAGTACTTC
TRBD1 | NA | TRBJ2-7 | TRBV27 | CASSSGQGANEQYF | TGTGCCAGCAGTTCGGGACAGGGAGCAAATGAGCAGTACTTC
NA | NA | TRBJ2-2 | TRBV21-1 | CASSKALGITNTGELFF | TGTGCCAGCAGCAAAGCGCTCGGCATAACGAACACCGGGGAGCTGTTTTTT
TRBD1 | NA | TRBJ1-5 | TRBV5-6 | CASSTSGTAREPQHF | TGTGCCAGCAGTACCTCCGGGACAGCAAGGGAGCCCCAGCATTTT
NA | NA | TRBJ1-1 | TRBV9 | CASSALTGLNTEAFF | TGTGCCAGCAGCGCTCTGACAGGATTGAACACTGAAGCTTTCTTT
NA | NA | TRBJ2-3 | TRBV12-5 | CASGLSPPLDPDTQYF | TGTGCTAGTGGTTTGTCCCCGCCTCTTGACCCAGATACGCAGTATTTT
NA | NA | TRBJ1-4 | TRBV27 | CASTPAMGHSAKLFF | TGTGCCAGCACTCCGGCAATGGGACATTCAGCAAAACTGTTTTTT
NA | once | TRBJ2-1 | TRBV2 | CASSDREDYNEQFF | TGTGCCAGCAGTGATAGGGAGGATTACAATGAGCAGTTCTTC
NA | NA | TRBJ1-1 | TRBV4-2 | CASSQGEGGNTEAFF | TGTGCCAGCAGCCAAGGAGAGGGGGGTAACACTGAAGCTTTCTTT
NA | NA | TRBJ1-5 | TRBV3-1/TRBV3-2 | CASSQGGQPQHF | TGTGCCAGCAGCCAAGGGGGTCAGCCCCAGCATTTT
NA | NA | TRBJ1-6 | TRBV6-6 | CASSSLFGPLGSPLHF | TGTGCCAGCAGTTCCCTCTTCGGCCCCCTCGGGTCACCCCTCCACTTT
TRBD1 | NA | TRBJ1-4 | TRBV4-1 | CASSRRDRVANEKLFF | TGCGCCAGCAGCCGCCGGGACAGGGTAGCTAATGAAAAACTGTTTTTT